The 7 T cell receptor beta chains below were found in one sample sequenced in a study of cytomegalovirus exposure and HLA in healthy donors. Use of 60 Vbeta and 13 Jbeta primers characterized the PCR. The protocol was immunoSEQ multiplex PCR, while the TCRdb copy is restricted to in-frame clones and leaves out a portion. The table lists some 98,000 clones, approximately 77% of them singletons. Sequencing was done on a sample of PBMCs. Receptors originate from a human donor in good health.

The chain is built from TRBV7-8 and TRBJ1-5; a possible D gene is TRBD1 (5 bases). Trimming pared 4 bases from V and 2 bases from J, leaving 12 bases between. The CDR3 contains 15 residues. From germline, CDR1 is SGHVS and CDR2 FQNEAQ. CDR3 region: CASSSRRVGNQPQHF. The DNA of the CDR3 is TGTGCCAGCAGCTCCCGCAGGGTTGGCAATCAGCCCCAGCATTTT. Full variable domain (remainder filled in from reference TRBV7-8 and TRBJ1-5): GAGVSQSPRYKVAKRGQDVALRCDPISGHVSLFWYQQALGQGPEFLTYFQNEAQLDKSGLPSDRFFAERPEGSVSTLKIQRTQQEDSAVYLCASSSRRVGNQPQHFGDGTRLSIL.

This CDR3 reads CASSLGQEDTGELFF. Written as DNA, the CDR3 is TGTGCCAGCAGCTTAGGTCAGGAGGATACCGGGGAGCTGTTTTTT. The chain combines TRBV5-4 with TRBJ2-2, with a possible D match to TRBD2 (5 bases). Trimming shortened V by 2 bases and J by 5 bases, and 13 bases separated the two germline ends. This CDR3 has 15 amino acids. Germline V gives CDR1 SGHNT, CDR2 YYREEE (reference sequence).

V gene TRBV6-5 combines with J gene TRBJ1-5, with D perhaps TRBD1 (6 bases). Deletions cut 6 bases from V and 3 bases from J, with 12 bases between. The V gene's germline CDR1 is MNHEY and CDR2 SVGAGI. This CDR3 is built from 14 residues. The CDR3 reads CASRATGNNQPQHF. CDR3 DNA: TGTGCCAGCAGAGCCACAGGGAACAATCAGCCCCAGCATTTT.

The chain is built from TRBV5-6 and TRBJ2-5; 7 bases line up with TRBD1. V lost 3 bases and J lost 1; bases outside the gene matches: 0. Germline V lookup: CDR1 SGHDT, CDR2 YYEEEE. CDR3 length: 13 amino acids. CDR3 coding DNA: TGTGCCAGCAGCTGGGACAGCCAAGAGACCCAGTACTTC. Protein product: CASSWDSQETQYF.

The rearrangement uses TRBV19 and TRBJ2-3, with D perhaps matching TRBD1 (6 bases). The V end lost 3 bases, the J end lost 0 bases, and 10 bases lay between the germline ends. CDR3 length: 15 residues. Germline CDR1 LNHDA, CDR2 SQIVND (reference sequence). The CDR3 protein is CASSIGGFSTDTQYF. The CDR3 bases are TGTGCCAGTAGTATTGGGGGCTTTAGCACAGATACGCAGTATTTT.

CDR3 sequence: CARGGAGGTDTQYF. DNA of the CDR3: TGTGCCAGGGGAGGCGCGGGTGGCACAGATACGCAGTATTTT. This sequence joins TRBV2 and TRBJ2-3; tentative D call: TRBD2 (6 bases). The CDR3 consists of 14 residues. V was clipped by 9 bases and J by 1 base, with 14 bases between them. CDR1 is SNHLY, CDR2 FYNNEI, per germline.

The genes are TRBV2 and TRBJ2-7; D possibly corresponds to TRBD1 (6 bases). V was cut by 8 bases and J by 6 bases, with 23 bases left in between. Looked up from germline, CDR1 is SNHLY and CDR2 is FYNNEI. The CDR3 loop spans 15 amino acids. As DNA, the CDR3 is TGTGCCAGCCATGGGGGACAATCCAGGGGTTTCGAGCAGTACTTC. Its translation is CASHGGQSRGFEQYF.